The clone carrying this T cell receptor (beta chain) was picked up a small number of times. Its antigen is as yet unknown. Other DNA sequences in this specimen translate into the identical CDR3. The data were taken from a study of shared clonotypes between healthy human individuals. Study-wide findings and caveats: Generation probability values for non-shared clonotypes were lower than those for clonotypes shared by all four donors.

It was CD45RO-negative cells, positively selected for CCR7, that made up naive CD8 cells, with terminally differentiated effector memory CD45RA+ cells excluded. Recent acute infections and vaccinations were absent in the healthy HIV-negative adult donors. Produced via immunoSEQ multiplex PCR; TCRdb's table is partial and in-frame only. The sample contains about 1.9 million clones, around 93% of which appear only once. The sequenced material came from naive CD8+ T cells from PBMCs. This sequence was found in a man in his late teens or twenties in good health. Some clones in this sample may be carry-over from other donors' samples.

CDR3: CASSAFNEQFF. The CDR3 bases are TGTGCCAGCAGCGCGTTCAATGAGCAGTTCTTC. V is TRBV9 and J is TRBJ2-1; unclear D gene. Trimming cost V 3 bases and J 6 bases, with 4 bases left between them. Germline V gene lookup returns CDR1 SGDLS and CDR2 YYNGEE. The CDR3 sequence is 11 residues long.